This T cell receptor (beta chain) was observed in a study of blood T cell repertoires in COVID-19 (dated by TCRdb to the early 2020s). Looking at the study overall: Samples covering the acute and convalescent phases of COVID-19 were provided by collaborators in the United States, Italy and Spain. The material from the prospective study consisted of cDNA or gDNA derived from T cells, B-cell-depleted T cells, or PBMCs. The dataset comprised deeply sampled blood TCRbeta repertoires from subjects exposed to, actively infected with, or recovered from COVID-19. The repertoires were released in a freely available public database intended as a resource for research on the immune response to SARS-CoV-2. The samples were drawn from the first 160 participants of the ongoing ImmuneRACE study and from over 950 subjects provided by 6 global collaborators. The sample metadata nearly always contained a de-identified subject ID, COVID-19 status, age in years and sex. HLA class I and class II types, where available, came from metadata supplied by the sample provider rather than from assay-based typing. The full study reports these points: How much clinical and demographic metadata was included differed by source and by participant, and the metadata was provided uncurated.

The germline V gene supplies CDR1 KGHSH and CDR2 LQKENI. The junction shows trimming of 6 bases on V and 5 bases on J, and the gene matches do not reach 10 bases of it. Measured from the cysteine to the phenylalanine, the CDR3 is 15 residues long. Of the read, only the CDR3 DNA is kept; its 45 bases are in frame from base 1. The immunoSEQ Assay, a bias-controlled multiplex PCR, was used to amplify TCRbeta CDR3 regions from genomic DNA. The authors' pipeline ran thus. Nucleated cell counts per sample were estimated from amplification of reference gene primers within the assay. To quantify the absolute abundance of each unique TCRbeta CDR3 rearrangement, sequence reads were collapsed and filtered. For each sample, productive Simpson clonality was calculated as the square root of Simpson's diversity index across productive rearrangements. TCRdb stores this immuneACCESS table with in-frame sequences only. Part of the clones is absent; in the studies checked, under half of the shortfall reflects unresolved V genes, and no reason is known for the rest. The V and J calls and clone size were taken over from that table, and D and trimming were inferred from the DNA. The sample yields some 220,000 clones; roughly nine tenths were counted once. In total, the top ten clones hold 3% to 3.5% of the sample.

Worth noting for this clone: It has no known antigen specificity. No clone much larger than this one lies a single base away; base qualities are absent.

Enrolling through a virtual design, the prospective study's participants ranged in age from roughly 18 to 89 years and lived across around 25 United States geographic areas. Cohort assignment in the prospective study relied on participant-reported clinical history from a screening survey and a study questionnaire. Mobile phlebotomists in the prospective study collected whole blood, serum and a nasopharyngeal or oropharyngeal swab from every participant. Over an approximately 2-month period, participants in the prospective study had the option of providing additional blood draws and questionnaires. Prospective study blood samples were shipped either frozen or at room temperature before DNA extraction.

This receptor was obtained from a woman under 30 in a cohort exposed to, infected with or recovered from COVID-19 (not recorded which). The rearranged segments are TRBV18 and TRBJ1-1; TRBD1 agrees with 9 junctional bases. The sample consisted of PBMCs or T cells enriched from blood (not recorded which). The CDR3 sequence is CASSAQGALGTEAFF. The DNA sequence is TGTGCCAGCTCTGCACAGGGGGCACTAGGGACTGAAGCTTTCTTT.